These 7 T cell receptor beta chains were all obtained from the same sample, sequenced in a study of regulatory T cells. The primer mix had 52 TRBV and 13 TRBJ primers. Repertoires were generated with immunoSEQ multiplex PCR, while TCRdb's copy carries only in-frame clones and drops some. Of some 20,000 clones detected, 93% appear once; the ten largest clones hold 3% to 4%. The source material was CD8+ T cells sorted from blood. The receptors were sampled from a child aged 2-15 years with CD3G deficiency.

The genes are TRBV6-1 and TRBJ2-7, with D possibly matching TRBD1 (5 bases). CDR3 length: 13 residues. Trimming shortened V by 6 bases and J by 3 bases, and 12 bases separated the two germline ends. Germline CDR1 reads MNHNS; CDR2 reads SASEGT. This chain's CDR3 is CASSAGGHYEQYF. The DNA for the CDR3 is TGTGCCAGCAGCGCCGGTGGACACTACGAGCAGTACTTC.

This chain connects TRBV6-6 to TRBJ2-1, with 13 nucleotides matching TRBD2. With V trimmed by 7 bases and J by 8 bases, 8 bases remained unmatched. The CDR3 covers 15 residues. Germline CDR1 reads MNHNY; CDR2 reads SVGAGI (reference sequence). The CDR3 loop is CASTPRLAGGDEQFF. The CDR3 DNA follows: TGTGCCAGCACCCCGAGACTAGCGGGGGGAGATGAGCAGTTCTTC.

The genes are TRBV4-1 and TRBJ1-1; 8 bases agree with TRBD1. Germline CDR1 is MGHRA and CDR2 is YSYEKL. The CDR3 sequence is 15 residues long. The V segment lost 0 bases and the J segment 3 bases; nucleotides outside the gene matches: 3. The CDR3 sequence: CASSQDNRGYTEAFF. In nucleotides, the CDR3 is TGCGCCAGCAGCCAAGATAACAGGGGGTACACTGAAGCTTTCTTT.

The chain joins TRBV28 to TRBJ1-2; 7 nucleotides align to TRBD1. Trimming at V came to 3 bases and at J to 4 bases, leaving 26 bases not matched to a gene. The CDR3 runs 21 residues. CDR1 and CDR2 from the germline V gene are MDHEN and SYDVKM. The DNA for the CDR3 is TGTGCCAGCAGTTTTAGGGCGGGGCCGGACAGGACCTCCTCGCTCCGCTATGGCTACACCTTC. Protein product: CASSFRAGPDRTSSLRYGYTF.

CDR3 sequence: CASSYGGTSYEQYF. DNA of the CDR3: TGCGCCAGCTCCTACGGGGGAACCTCCTACGAGCAGTACTTC. The chain combines TRBV5-1 with TRBJ2-7, with D possibly TRBD2 on 6 matching bases. CDR1 is SGHRS, CDR2 YFSETQ, per germline. V dropped 7 bases and J dropped 0 bases, with 14 bases sitting between them. The CDR3 covers 14 residues.

This clone was counted a single time. This chain uses TRBV5-1 with TRBJ2-1; D is unresolved. V lost 5 bases and J 2 bases, leaving 11 bases between the germline ends. Germline values: CDR1 SGHRS, CDR2 YFSETQ. CDR3 length: 14 amino acids. The CDR3 coding sequence is TGCGCCAGCAGACCTCTGCCAGCCTACAATGAGCAGTTCTTC. Encoded protein: CASRPLPAYNEQFF.

This chain links TRBV27 with TRBJ2-7; 8 bases line up with TRBD1. Germline values: CDR1 MNHEY, CDR2 SMNVEV (reference sequence). After removal of 0 bases from V and 4 bases from J, the junction contained 2 bases not matched to a gene. This CDR3 comprises 14 residues. The CDR3 spells CASSLSGTGYEQYF. As DNA, the CDR3 is TGTGCCAGCAGTTTATCCGGGACAGGATACGAGCAGTACTTC.